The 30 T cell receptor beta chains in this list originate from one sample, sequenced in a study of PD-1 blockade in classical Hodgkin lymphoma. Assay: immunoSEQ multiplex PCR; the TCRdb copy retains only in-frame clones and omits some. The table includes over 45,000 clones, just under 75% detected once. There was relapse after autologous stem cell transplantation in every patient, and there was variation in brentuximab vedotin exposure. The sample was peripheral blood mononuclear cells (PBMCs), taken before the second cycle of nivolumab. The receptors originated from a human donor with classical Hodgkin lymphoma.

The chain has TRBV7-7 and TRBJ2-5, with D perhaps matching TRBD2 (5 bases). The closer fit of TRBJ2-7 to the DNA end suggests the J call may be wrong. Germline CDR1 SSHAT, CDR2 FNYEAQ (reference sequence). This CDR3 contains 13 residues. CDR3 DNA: TGTGCCAGCAGCCCCGGAGGACCCGACGAGCAGTACTTC. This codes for CASSPGGPDEQYF.

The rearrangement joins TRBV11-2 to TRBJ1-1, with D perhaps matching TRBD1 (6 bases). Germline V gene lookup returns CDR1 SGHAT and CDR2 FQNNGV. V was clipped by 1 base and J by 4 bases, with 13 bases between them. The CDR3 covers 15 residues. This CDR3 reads CASSLAPGVGTEAFF. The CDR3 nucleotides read TGTGCCAGCAGCTTAGCCCCAGGGGTGGGCACTGAAGCTTTCTTT.

CDR3 region: CSVGLGVNTEAFF. CDR3 nucleotide sequence: TGCAGCGTTGGTCTCGGGGTCAACACTGAAGCTTTCTTT. This chain links TRBV29-1 with TRBJ1-1; D ambiguous. The germline gives CDR1 SQVTM, CDR2 ANQGSEA. Trimming removed 4 bases at V and 2 bases at J, with 11 bases between. The CDR3 loop spans 13 amino acids. Full variable domain (outside the CDR3, taken from reference TRBV29-1 and TRBJ1-1): SAVISQKPSRDICQRGTSLTIQCQVDSQVTMMFWYRQQPGQSLTLIATANQGSEATYESGFVIDKFPISRPNLTFSTLTVSNMSPEDSSIYLCSVGLGVNTEAFFGQGTRLTVV.

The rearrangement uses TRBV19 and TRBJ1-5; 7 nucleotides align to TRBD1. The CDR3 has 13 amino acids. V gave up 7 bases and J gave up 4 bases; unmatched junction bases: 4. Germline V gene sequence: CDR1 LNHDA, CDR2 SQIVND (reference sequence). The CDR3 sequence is CASIDRANQPQHF. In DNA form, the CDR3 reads TGTGCCAGTATAGACAGGGCAAATCAGCCCCAGCATTTT.

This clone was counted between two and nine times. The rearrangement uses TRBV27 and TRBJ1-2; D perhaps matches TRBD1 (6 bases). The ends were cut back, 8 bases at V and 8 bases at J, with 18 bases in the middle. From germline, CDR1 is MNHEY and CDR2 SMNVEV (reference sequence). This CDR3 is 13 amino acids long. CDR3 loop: CASRDPGVRGYTF. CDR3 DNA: TGTGCCAGCCGTGACCCAGGGGTAAGAGGCTACACCTTC.

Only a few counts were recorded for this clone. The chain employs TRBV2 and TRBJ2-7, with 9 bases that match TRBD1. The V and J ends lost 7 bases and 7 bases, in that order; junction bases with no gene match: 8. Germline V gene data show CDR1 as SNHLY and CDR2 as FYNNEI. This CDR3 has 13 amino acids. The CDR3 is CASNLQGAREQYF. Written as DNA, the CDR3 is TGTGCCAGCAACTTACAGGGGGCGCGGGAGCAGTACTTC.

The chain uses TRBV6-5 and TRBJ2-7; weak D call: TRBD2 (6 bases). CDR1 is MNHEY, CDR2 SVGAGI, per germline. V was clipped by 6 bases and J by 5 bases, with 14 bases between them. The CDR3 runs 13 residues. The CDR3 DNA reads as TGTGCCAGCAGCCGGACGGGGAGGAACGAGCAGTACTTC. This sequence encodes CASSRTGRNEQYF.

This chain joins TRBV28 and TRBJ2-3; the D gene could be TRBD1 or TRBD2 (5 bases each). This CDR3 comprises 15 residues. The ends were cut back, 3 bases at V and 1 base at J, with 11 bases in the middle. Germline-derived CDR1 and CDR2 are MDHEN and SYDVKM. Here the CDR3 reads CASSFGVGGTDTQYF. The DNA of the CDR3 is TGTGCCAGCAGTTTCGGGGTGGGGGGCACAGATACGCAGTATTTT.

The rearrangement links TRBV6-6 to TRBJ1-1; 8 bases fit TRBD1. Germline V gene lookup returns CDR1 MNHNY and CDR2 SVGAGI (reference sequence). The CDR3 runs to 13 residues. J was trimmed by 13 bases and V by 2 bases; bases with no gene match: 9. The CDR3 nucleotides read TGTGCCAGCAGTTACGGGGCAGGGGGCGCGCTTTTCTTT. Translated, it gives CASSYGAGGALFF.

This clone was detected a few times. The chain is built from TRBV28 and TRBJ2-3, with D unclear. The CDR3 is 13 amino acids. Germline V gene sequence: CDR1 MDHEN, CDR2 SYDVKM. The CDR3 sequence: CASDGQHTDTQYF. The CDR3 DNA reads TGTGCTTCCGACGGGCAGCACACAGATACGCAGTATTTT.

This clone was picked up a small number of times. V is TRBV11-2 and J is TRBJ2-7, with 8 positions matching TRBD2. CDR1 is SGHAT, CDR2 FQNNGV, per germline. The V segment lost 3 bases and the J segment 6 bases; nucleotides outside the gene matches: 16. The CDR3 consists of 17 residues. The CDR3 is CASSLGRRDYLAGEQYF. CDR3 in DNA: TGTGCCAGCAGCTTGGGGCGTCGGGACTATCTAGCGGGCGAGCAGTACTTC.

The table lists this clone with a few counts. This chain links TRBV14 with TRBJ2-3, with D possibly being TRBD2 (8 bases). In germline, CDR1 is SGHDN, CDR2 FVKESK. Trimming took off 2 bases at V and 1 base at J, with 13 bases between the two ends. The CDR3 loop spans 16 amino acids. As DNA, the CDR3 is TGTGCCAGCAGCCAACGGGAGGGACAGCGCACAGATACGCAGTATTTT. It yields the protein CASSQREGQRTDTQYF.

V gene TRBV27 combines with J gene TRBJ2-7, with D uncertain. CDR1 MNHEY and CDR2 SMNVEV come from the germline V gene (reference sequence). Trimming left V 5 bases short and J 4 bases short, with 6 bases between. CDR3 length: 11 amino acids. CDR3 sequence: CASSTYYEQYF. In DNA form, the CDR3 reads TGTGCCAGCAGTACCTATTACGAGCAGTACTTC.

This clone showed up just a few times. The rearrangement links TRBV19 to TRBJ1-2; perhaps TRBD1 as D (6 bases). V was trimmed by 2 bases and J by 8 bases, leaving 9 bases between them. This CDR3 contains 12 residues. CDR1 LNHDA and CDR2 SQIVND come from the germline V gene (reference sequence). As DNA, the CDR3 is TGTGCCAGTAGTATACCTCAGGGGGGCTACACCTTC. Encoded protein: CASSIPQGGYTF.

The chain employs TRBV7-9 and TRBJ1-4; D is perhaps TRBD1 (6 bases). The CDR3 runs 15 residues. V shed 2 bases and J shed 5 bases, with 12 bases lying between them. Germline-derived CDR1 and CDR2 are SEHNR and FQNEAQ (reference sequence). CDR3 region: CASSLYAGVNEKLFF. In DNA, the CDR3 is TGTGCCAGCAGCTTATATGCAGGGGTAAATGAAAAACTGTTTTTT.

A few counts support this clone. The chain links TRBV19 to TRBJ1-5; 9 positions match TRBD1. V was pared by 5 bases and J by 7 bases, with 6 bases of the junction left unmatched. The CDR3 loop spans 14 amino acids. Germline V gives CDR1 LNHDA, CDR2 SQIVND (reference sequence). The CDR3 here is CASSGGQGSQPQHF. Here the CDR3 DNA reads TGTGCCAGTAGTGGGGGACAGGGCTCGCAGCCCCAGCATTTT.

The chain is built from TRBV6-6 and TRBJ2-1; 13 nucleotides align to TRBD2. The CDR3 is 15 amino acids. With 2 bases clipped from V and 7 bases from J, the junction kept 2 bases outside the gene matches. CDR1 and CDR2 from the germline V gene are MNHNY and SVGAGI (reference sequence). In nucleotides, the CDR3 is TGTGCCAGCAGTTACACGACTAGCGGGAGGAATGAGCAGTTCTTC. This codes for CASSYTTSGRNEQFF.

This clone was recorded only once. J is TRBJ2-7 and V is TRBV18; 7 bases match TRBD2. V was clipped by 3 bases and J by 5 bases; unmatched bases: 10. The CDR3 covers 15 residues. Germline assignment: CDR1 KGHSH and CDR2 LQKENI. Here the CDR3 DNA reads TGTGCCAGCTCACCCGCGGGGAGGGTAAATAACGAGCAGTACTTC. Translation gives CASSPAGRVNNEQYF.

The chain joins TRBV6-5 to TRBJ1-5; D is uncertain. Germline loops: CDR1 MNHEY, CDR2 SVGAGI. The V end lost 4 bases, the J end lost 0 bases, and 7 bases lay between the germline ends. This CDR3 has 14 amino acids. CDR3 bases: TGTGCCAGCAGTTCGGGAATTAGCAATCAGCCCCAGCATTTT. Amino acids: CASSSGISNQPQHF.

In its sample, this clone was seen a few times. Here the CDR3 DNA reads TGTGCCAGTAGTATAGTGGGACAGAACACAGATACGCAGTATTTT. Translation gives CASSIVGQNTDTQYF. The chain combines TRBV19 with TRBJ2-3, with 7 bases aligning to TRBD1. Germline CDR1 LNHDA, CDR2 SQIVND (reference sequence). The CDR3 length is 15 residues. Trimming cost V 1 base and J 2 bases; bases outside gene matches: 3.

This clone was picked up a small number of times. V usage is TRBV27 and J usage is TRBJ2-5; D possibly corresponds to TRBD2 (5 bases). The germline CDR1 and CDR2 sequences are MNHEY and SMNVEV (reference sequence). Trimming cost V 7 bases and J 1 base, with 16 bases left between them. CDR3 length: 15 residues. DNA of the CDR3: TGTGCCAGCACCGCCACCCCCCTAGCCCAAGAGACCCAGTACTTC. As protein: CASTATPLAQETQYF.

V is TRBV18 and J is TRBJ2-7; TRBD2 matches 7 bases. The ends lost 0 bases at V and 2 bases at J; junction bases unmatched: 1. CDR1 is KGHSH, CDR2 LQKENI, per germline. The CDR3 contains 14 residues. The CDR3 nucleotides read TGTGCCAGCTCACCACCGGGAGGGGCCTACGAGCAGTACTTC. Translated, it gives CASSPPGGAYEQYF.

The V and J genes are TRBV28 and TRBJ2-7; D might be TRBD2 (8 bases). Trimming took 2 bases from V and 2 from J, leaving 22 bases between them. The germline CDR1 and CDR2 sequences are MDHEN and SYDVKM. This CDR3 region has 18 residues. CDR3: CASSLGTDSTSVAYEQYF. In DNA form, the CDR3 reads TGTGCCAGCAGTTTAGGGACAGATTCGACTAGCGTTGCCTACGAGCAGTACTTC.

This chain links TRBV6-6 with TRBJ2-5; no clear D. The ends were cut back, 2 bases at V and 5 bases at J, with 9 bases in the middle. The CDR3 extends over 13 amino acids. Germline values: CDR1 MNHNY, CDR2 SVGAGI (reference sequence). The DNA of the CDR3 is TGTGCCAGCAGTTACGAATATCGCGAGACCCAGTACTTC. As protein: CASSYEYRETQYF.

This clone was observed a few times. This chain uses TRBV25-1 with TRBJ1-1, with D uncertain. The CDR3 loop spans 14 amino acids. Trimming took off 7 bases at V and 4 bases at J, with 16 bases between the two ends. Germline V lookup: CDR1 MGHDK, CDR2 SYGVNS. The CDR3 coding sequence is TGTGCCAGCACCGAAAGCTGGAGGGTCACTGAAGCTTTCTTT. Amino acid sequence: CASTESWRVTEAFF.

Written as DNA, the CDR3 is TGTGCCAGCAGTTACTCGGACCCCGGAGACACTGAAGCTTTCTTT. Protein sequence: CASSYSDPGDTEAFF. The rearrangement joins TRBV6-5 to TRBJ1-1, with no clear D. The V gene lost 0 bases and the J gene lost 3 bases, with 11 bases spanning the gap. Germline CDR1 and CDR2: MNHEY and SVGAGI. CDR3 size: 15 residues.

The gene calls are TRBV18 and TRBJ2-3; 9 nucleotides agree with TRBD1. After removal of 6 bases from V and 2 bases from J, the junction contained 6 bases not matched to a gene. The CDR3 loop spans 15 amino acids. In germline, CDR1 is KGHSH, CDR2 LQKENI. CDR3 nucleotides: TGTGCCAGCTCCGCGGGACAGGGACCCACAGATACGCAGTATTTT. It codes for CASSAGQGPTDTQYF.

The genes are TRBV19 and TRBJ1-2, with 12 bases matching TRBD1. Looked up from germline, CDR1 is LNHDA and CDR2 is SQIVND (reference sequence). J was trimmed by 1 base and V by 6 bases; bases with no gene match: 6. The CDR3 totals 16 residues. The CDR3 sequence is CASRRGTGGINYGYTF. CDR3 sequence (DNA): TGTGCCAGTAGAAGAGGGACAGGGGGCATTAACTATGGCTACACCTTC.

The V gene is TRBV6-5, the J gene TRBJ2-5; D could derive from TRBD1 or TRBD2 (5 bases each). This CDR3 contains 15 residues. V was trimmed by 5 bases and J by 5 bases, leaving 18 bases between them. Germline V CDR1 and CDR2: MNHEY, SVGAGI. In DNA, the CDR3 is TGTGCCAGCAGTCCGACGGACTCGTACAGGGAGACCCAGTACTTC. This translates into CASSPTDSYRETQYF.

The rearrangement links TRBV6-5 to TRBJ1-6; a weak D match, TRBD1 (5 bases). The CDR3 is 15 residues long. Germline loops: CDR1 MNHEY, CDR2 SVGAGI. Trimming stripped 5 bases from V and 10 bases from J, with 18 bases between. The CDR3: CASSTSGLGPSPLHF. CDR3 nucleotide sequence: TGTGCCAGCAGTACATCGGGACTTGGGCCATCACCCCTCCACTTT.